This T cell receptor beta chain is from a study of vaccination and CD4 T cells after COVID-19. At the level of the study: Drawing of post-COVID samples took place a median about 100 days after diagnosis (range 35 to 161).

The study's findings and limits: Spike mono-reactivity held for 304 of 307 vaccine-specific clones in convalescent patients.

Stated treatment: roughly ten-day PBMC culture with coronavirus spike peptide pools or control peptides (ViraFEST assay). PBMCs were cultured at fewer than 2.5 million per well with approximately 9.8 IU/ml IL-2 and 10 ug/ml peptide pools. Cultured CD4+ T-cell DNA underwent Oncomine TCR Beta short-read sequencing. TCRdb re-analysed the PCR reads in MiXCR, keeping a single row per CDR3 protein. The data hold approximately 17,000 distinct CDR3 sequences, with roughly half observed a single time. A single count supports this clonotype. Its antigen is not known. CDR1 and CDR2 (germline): ENHRY, SYGVKD. V lost 10 bases and J lost 3; bases outside the gene matches: 4. The CDR3 loop spans 13 amino acids.

Source: CD4+ T cells from blood, cultured in vitro, taken before SARS-CoV-2 vaccination. This chain joins TRBV10-3 and TRBJ2-2, with 8 bases matching TRBD2. This TCR was recovered from a human donor who had recovered from COVID-19. The CDR3 sequence is CATGGVDTGELFF. The CDR3 DNA sequence: TGTGCCACCGGGGGGGTAGACACCGGGGAGCTGTTTTTT.